Below, 18 T cell receptor beta chains from the same sample are listed, as sequenced in a study of neurological immune-mediated disorders. TCRdb re-analysed the 5' RACE reads in MiXCR, keeping a single row per CDR3 protein. The table lists around 70,000 distinct CDR3 sequences, about 3% of them singletons. Sequencing was done on a sample of PBMCs. The receptors shown here come from a woman aged 45-60 years with multiple sclerosis.

In this sample, this clonotype turned up many times. The J gene is TRBJ1-6, the V gene TRBV5-8; 9 bases agree with TRBD1. This CDR3 has 16 amino acids. J gave up 6 bases and V 4 bases, and 8 bases lay outside the gene matches. CDR1 SGHTS and CDR2 YDEGEE come from the germline V gene. The CDR3 region has the DNA TGTGCCAGCAGCATGGGACAGGGACTAATTAATTCACCCCTCCACTTT. It encodes CASSMGQGLINSPLHF.

Many counts were recorded for this clonotype. This sequence joins TRBV5-1 and TRBJ1-4; D not resolved. Germline V CDR1 and CDR2: SGHRS, YFSETQ. There are 13 residues in the CDR3. Deletions cut 0 bases from V and 3 bases from J, with 3 bases between. This CDR3 reads CASSLVPNEKLFF. Written as DNA, the CDR3 is TGCGCCAGCAGCTTGGTTCCTAATGAAAAACTGTTTTTT.

This clonotype showed up just a few times. The chain joins TRBV12-5 to TRBJ2-6, with D uncertain. The V gene's germline CDR1 is LGHNT and CDR2 FRNRAP. The CDR3 sequence is 16 residues long. Trimming removed 0 bases at V and 1 base at J, with 7 bases between. CDR3 nucleotides: TGTGCTAGTGGTTTGGTACGGAGTTCTGGGGCCAACGTCCTGACTTTC. Translation: CASGLVRSSGANVLTF.

This clonotype showed up many times. The rearrangement joins TRBV28 to TRBJ1-5; possible D gene TRBD1, 5 bases. This CDR3 spans 12 amino acids. V lost 10 bases to trimming and J lost 11 bases, with 18 bases between them. Per the germline V gene, CDR1 is MDHEN and CDR2 is SYDVKM. As DNA, the CDR3 is TGTGCCACCGCCGCGGGAGCCAGGGCCCAGCATTTT. Translated: CATAAGARAQHF.

This clonotype was counted ten times or more. The chain recombines TRBV7-2 with TRBJ2-3; D is undetermined. Trimming removed 1 base at V and 2 bases at J, with 13 bases between. This CDR3 is built from 16 residues. Germline CDR1 and CDR2: SGHTA and FQGNSA. The chain's CDR3 is CASSLVSYQNTDTQYF. CDR3 coding DNA: TGTGCCAGCAGCTTAGTGTCCTACCAAAACACAGATACGCAGTATTTT.

Many counts were recorded for this clonotype. The rearrangement links TRBV6-2 or TRBV6-3 to TRBJ1-2, with 9 bases matching TRBD1. Germline V gene lookup returns CDR1 MNHEY and CDR2 SVGEGT. After removal of 8 bases from V and 5 bases from J, the junction contained 12 bases not matched to a gene. The CDR3 consists of 15 residues. For the CDR3, the DNA is TGTGCCAGCGAACCAGGGACAGGGTCGAGTTATGGCTACACCTTC. This sequence encodes CASEPGTGSSYGYTF.

The sample holds many counts of this clonotype. CDR3: CSVALQETQYF. The DNA for the CDR3 is TGCAGCGTGGCCCTCCAAGAGACCCAGTACTTC. V usage is TRBV29-1 and J usage is TRBJ2-5; no clear D. Trimming pared 6 bases from V and 1 base from J, leaving 6 bases between. CDR1 is SQVTM, CDR2 ANQGSEA, per germline. This CDR3 is 11 amino acids long.

This clonotype was recorded many times. V gene TRBV20-1 combines with J gene TRBJ2-2; 7 nucleotides agree with TRBD2. With V trimmed by 5 bases and J by 7 bases, 16 bases remained unmatched. The CDR3 has 16 amino acids. Germline assignment: CDR1 DFQATT and CDR2 SNEGSKA (reference sequence). CDR3 DNA: TGCAGTGCTTCCCAAGGGGTGCGGGGGATGAACGGGGAGCTGTTTTTT. This codes for CSASQGVRGMNGELFF.

Ten or more counts support this clonotype. The rearrangement joins TRBV20-1 to TRBJ1-1; D is uncertain. V lost 5 bases, J lost 5 bases, and 18 bases lay in between. CDR3 length equals 14 residues. Germline lookup yields CDR1 DFQATT and CDR2 SNEGSKA (reference sequence). This CDR3 is CSALPTARGTEAFF. In DNA, the CDR3 is TGCAGTGCTTTACCGACTGCCCGGGGAACTGAAGCTTTCTTT.

The sample holds many counts of this clonotype. The chain combines TRBV3-1 with TRBJ2-3; the D is unclear. V dropped 0 bases and J dropped 5 bases, with 6 bases sitting between them. CDR1 and CDR2 from the germline V gene are LGHDT and YNNKEL (reference sequence). This CDR3 has 13 amino acids. The chain's CDR3 is CASSQDPLDTQYF. CDR3 DNA: TGTGCCAGCAGCCAAGATCCTTTAGATACGCAGTATTTT.

This clonotype has ten or more counts. This rearrangement joins TRBV20-1 to TRBJ1-5; D is ambiguous. The CDR3 has 16 residues. Germline V gene lookup returns CDR1 DFQATT and CDR2 SNEGSKA (reference sequence). Trimming left V 0 bases short and J 0 bases short, with 12 bases between. CDR3 residues: CSARDLGFNSNQPQHF. CDR3 sequence (DNA): TGCAGTGCTAGAGATCTCGGTTTTAATAGCAATCAGCCCCAGCATTTT.

The V and J genes are TRBV7-3 and TRBJ2-5, with D unresolved. Germline CDR1 is SGHTA and CDR2 is FQGTGA. The CDR3 runs 13 residues. Trimming took off 3 bases at V and 4 bases at J, with 9 bases between the two ends. The CDR3: CASSFGMGETQYF. In DNA, the CDR3 is TGTGCCAGCAGCTTTGGAATGGGAGAGACCCAGTACTTC.

This clonotype was recorded at least ten times. The chain recombines TRBV12-3 or TRBV12-4 with TRBJ1-2, with D maybe TRBD1 (5 bases). V lost 6 bases and J lost 0, with 8 bases in between. The CDR3 consists of 13 residues. Written as DNA, the CDR3 is TGTGCCAGCAGGGACAATGCTAACTATGGCTACACCTTC. Amino acid sequence: CASRDNANYGYTF.

This clonotype was seen repeatedly, ten times or more. This chain links TRBV7-9 with TRBJ2-3, with 8 positions matching TRBD1. Per germline, CDR1 SEHNR and CDR2 FQNEAQ (reference sequence). The CDR3 runs to 15 residues. The junction had 4 bases not matched to a gene; V was cut back by 4 bases and J by 1 base. This chain's CDR3 is CASSSLTGGTDTQYF. The CDR3 DNA reads as TGTGCCAGCAGCTCCTTGACAGGGGGCACAGATACGCAGTATTTT.

This clonotype was picked up a small number of times. This chain uses TRBV20-1 with TRBJ2-1, with 9 bases aligning to TRBD2. Trimming removed 1 base from V and 8 bases from J; junction bases left unmatched: 9. Per the germline V gene, CDR1 is DFQATT and CDR2 is SNEGSKA (reference sequence). CDR3 length: 15 residues. The CDR3 loop is CSARGPSGIYHEQFF. The CDR3 nucleotides read TGCAGTGCTAGAGGTCCTAGCGGGATTTATCATGAGCAGTTCTTC.

This clonotype was recorded many times. This sequence joins TRBV7-6 and TRBJ1-1; 12 positions match TRBD1. From germline, CDR1 is SGHVS and CDR2 FNYEAQ. V was clipped by 6 bases and J by 5 bases; unmatched bases: 13. The CDR3 covers 17 residues. The CDR3, as DNA: TGTGCCAGCAGTCACAGGGGACAGGGGGCGCGGCGGACTGAAGCTTTCTTT. Protein: CASSHRGQGARRTEAFF.

This clonotype came up many times. The chain combines TRBV7-2 with TRBJ1-6; D is uncertain. Trimming pared 4 bases from V and 6 bases from J, leaving 7 bases between. This CDR3 has 13 residues. Germline V gene sequence: CDR1 SGHTA, CDR2 FQGNSA. The chain's CDR3 is CASSSILNSPLHF. CDR3 coding DNA: TGTGCCAGCAGCTCCATACTTAATTCACCCCTCCACTTT.

This clonotype has at least ten counts. The V gene is TRBV7-9, the J gene TRBJ2-1; TRBD1 matches 10 bases. This CDR3 spans 16 amino acids. V shed 2 bases and J 4 bases; nucleotides not matched to a gene: 5. Germline V lookup: CDR1 SEHNR, CDR2 FQNEAQ (reference sequence). The DNA of the CDR3 is TGTGCCAGCAGCTTAATGACAGGGGGCCCATACAATGAGCAGTTCTTC. Encoded protein: CASSLMTGGPYNEQFF.